Below are 29 T cell receptor beta chains sequenced from a single sample in a study of blood T cell repertoires in COVID-19. The table came from immunoSEQ multiplex PCR; TCRdb's copy has only in-frame clones and leaves some out. The sample has tens of thousands of clones; 80% to 90% are singletons. Material: peripheral blood. The receptors were sampled from an elderly man with acute or convalescent COVID-19.

This rearrangement joins TRBV19 to TRBJ1-2; a possible D gene is TRBD1 (6 bases). The ends were cut back, 1 base at V and 7 bases at J, with 16 bases in the middle. The CDR3 is made up of 15 amino acids. Germline assignment: CDR1 LNHDA and CDR2 SQIVND (reference sequence). The CDR3: CASSIAQGRVGGYTF. CDR3 in DNA: TGTGCCAGTAGTATAGCACAGGGTAGGGTCGGTGGCTACACCTTC.

This chain connects TRBV9 to TRBJ1-4; 8 positions agree with TRBD1. Trimming removed 0 bases from V and 3 bases from J; junction bases left unmatched: 10. CDR1 is SGDLS, CDR2 YYNGEE, per germline. The CDR3 has 18 amino acids. The DNA of the CDR3 is TGTGCCAGCAGCGTAGCCCCGACAGGGGCCCCCTCTAATGAAAAACTGTTTTTT. Translating gives CASSVAPTGAPSNEKLFF.

The DNA for the CDR3 is TGTGCCAGCAGCTTAGGCAGGGCGGCTGAAGCTTTCTTT. Its protein is CASSLGRAAEAFF. This sequence joins TRBV11-3 and TRBJ1-1; maybe TRBD1 (5 bases). Looked up from germline, CDR1 is SGHNT and CDR2 is YENEEA. V lost 1 base, J lost 6 bases, and 9 bases lay in between. The CDR3 is 13 amino acids.

The V and J genes are TRBV3-1 (or the pseudogene TRBV3-2) and TRBJ2-2; D not certain. There are 13 residues in the CDR3. Germline assignment: CDR1 LGHDT and CDR2 YNNKEL (reference sequence). V was clipped by 4 bases and J by 4 bases, with 7 bases between them. CDR3 loop: CASSRHSTGELFF. The CDR3 DNA follows: TGTGCCAGCAGCCGACACAGCACCGGGGAGCTGTTTTTT.

The chain has TRBV5-6 and TRBJ2-3; 8 positions match TRBD2. The CDR3 sequence is 18 residues long. Germline V CDR1 and CDR2: SGHDT, YYEEEE. J gave up 0 bases and V 4 bases, and 13 bases lay outside the gene matches. The CDR3 DNA is TGTGCCAGCAGCCCGTTCGTTAGCGGGAACCATAGCACAGATACGCAGTATTTT. This gives the protein CASSPFVSGNHSTDTQYF.

V usage is TRBV5-5 and J usage is TRBJ2-5; 7 bases match TRBD1. With V trimmed by 5 bases and J by 7 bases, 8 bases remained unmatched. The CDR3 runs 13 residues. The germline CDR1 and CDR2 sequences are SGHKS and YYEKEE (reference sequence). The CDR3: CASRRTGEVTQYF. The DNA of the CDR3 is TGTGCCAGCAGACGCACAGGGGAAGTGACCCAGTACTTC.

This chain uses TRBV5-4 with TRBJ1-5; tentatively, D is TRBD1 (6 bases). The V gene lost 1 base and the J gene lost 5 bases, with 7 bases spanning the gap. The CDR3 runs 13 residues. Germline V gives CDR1 SGHNT, CDR2 YYREEE (reference sequence). The CDR3 reads CASSLQGYQPQHF. The CDR3 DNA reads TGTGCCAGCAGCTTGCAGGGGTATCAGCCCCAGCATTTT.

V usage is TRBV2 and J usage is TRBJ2-6; the D gene is possibly TRBD1 (6 bases). Trimming shortened V by 6 bases and J by 4 bases, and 10 bases separated the two germline ends. The CDR3 extends over 14 amino acids. Germline V gene data show CDR1 as SNHLY and CDR2 as FYNNEI. The CDR3 nucleotides read TGTGCCAGCAGCTGGGGGCCCGGGGCCAACGTCCTGACTTTC. This encodes CASSWGPGANVLTF. Based on the CDR3 plus reference TRBV2 and TRBJ2-6, the full variable domain is EPEVTQTPSHQVTQMGQEVILRCVPISNHLYFYWYRQILGQKVEFLVSFYNNEISEKSEIFDDQFSVERPDGSNFTLKIRSTKLEDSAMYFCASSWGPGANVLTFGAGSRLTVL.

This chain uses TRBV2 with TRBJ1-1; perhaps TRBD1 as D (6 bases). Germline loops: CDR1 SNHLY, CDR2 FYNNEI. V lost 7 bases and J lost 7, with 19 bases in between. The CDR3 consists of 14 residues. CDR3 sequence: CASTPGGAPGEAFF. Here the CDR3 DNA reads TGTGCCAGCACTCCCGGGGGGGCGCCCGGTGAAGCTTTCTTT. The full variable domain, its missing parts supplied by reference TRBV2 and TRBJ1-1, is EPEVTQTPSHQVTQMGQEVILRCVPISNHLYFYWYRQILGQKVEFLVSFYNNEISEKSEIFDDQFSVERPDGSNFTLKIRSTKLEDSAMYFCASTPGGAPGEAFFGQGTRLTVV.

The V and J genes are TRBV29-1 and TRBJ1-1; D is unclear. CDR3 size: 13 residues. Trimming took 2 bases from V and 1 from J, leaving 8 bases between them. The germline gives CDR1 SQVTM, CDR2 ANQGSEA. The CDR3 sequence: CSVESTANTEAFF. CDR3 nucleotide sequence: TGCAGCGTTGAAAGTACAGCGAACACTGAAGCTTTCTTT.

V usage is TRBV30 and J usage is TRBJ2-1; TRBD1 aligns across 10 bases. V was clipped by 8 bases and J by 7 bases; unmatched bases: 2. The CDR3 is 11 amino acids. Germline CDR1 GTSNPN, CDR2 SVGIG (reference sequence). CDR3 coding DNA: TGTGCCCGACAGGGGGCAAATGAGCAGTTCTTC. Encoded protein: CARQGANEQFF.

The J gene is TRBJ2-3, the V gene TRBV2, with TRBD2 matching over 10 bases. CDR3 length equals 14 residues. Germline trimming cut 6 bases from V and 1 base from J; bases unmatched to any gene: 1. Germline assignment: CDR1 SNHLY and CDR2 FYNNEI. Here the CDR3 reads CASRGLAGTDTQYF. The CDR3 nucleotides read TGTGCCAGCAGAGGACTAGCGGGCACAGATACGCAGTATTTT.

V gene TRBV4-2 combines with J gene TRBJ1-4; TRBD1 matches 7 bases. Trimming removed 0 bases from V and 8 bases from J; junction bases left unmatched: 6. Germline values: CDR1 LGHNA, CDR2 YNFKEQ. This CDR3 comprises 15 residues. CDR3 sequence: CASSQDRGLYEKLFF. Written as DNA, the CDR3 is TGTGCCAGCAGCCAAGATAGGGGGCTCTACGAAAAACTGTTTTTT.

This clone was found once. The gene calls are TRBV27 and TRBJ1-2, with TRBD1 matching 8 bases. The junction had 5 bases not matched to a gene; V was cut back by 6 bases and J by 2 bases. Germline V lookup: CDR1 MNHEY, CDR2 SMNVEV (reference sequence). The CDR3 consists of 14 residues. CDR3 nucleotides: TGTGCCAGCAGCGGTAGACAGGGGAACTATGGCTACACCTTC. Its protein product is CASSGRQGNYGYTF.

The chain employs TRBV4-2 and TRBJ2-3; 7 nucleotides match TRBD2. V trimming: 2 bases; J trimming: 2 bases; junction bases outside the gene matches: 10. Germline CDR1 is LGHNA and CDR2 is YNFKEQ. The CDR3 covers 17 residues. The CDR3 region has the DNA TGTGCCAGCAGCCAAAATGGGGTAGCGGGTCCCACAGATACGCAGTATTTT. Residues: CASSQNGVAGPTDTQYF.

The V call is TRBV5-1, the J call TRBJ1-6; unclear D gene. Germline V lookup: CDR1 SGHRS, CDR2 YFSETQ. Trimming cost V 4 bases and J 0 bases, with 8 bases left between them. There are 15 residues in the CDR3. The CDR3 sequence: CASSQEGSYNSPLHF. The CDR3 nucleotides read TGCGCCAGCAGCCAGGAGGGCTCCTATAATTCACCCCTCCACTTT.

The chain carries TRBV19 and TRBJ1-6; TRBD1 matches at 7 bases. The CDR3 has 13 residues. Germline V gene lookup returns CDR1 LNHDA and CDR2 SQIVND (reference sequence). V gave up 6 bases and J gave up 7 bases; unmatched junction bases: 3. CDR3: CASSTTGNSPLHF. CDR3 sequence (DNA): TGTGCCAGTAGCACGACAGGGAATTCACCCCTCCACTTT.

This sequence joins TRBV4-1 and TRBJ1-2; D unresolved. In germline, CDR1 is MGHRA, CDR2 YSYEKL. This CDR3 spans 15 amino acids. The V end lost 6 bases, the J end lost 4 bases, and 18 bases lay between the germline ends. The CDR3 DNA is TGCGCCAGCAGAACCTCCAGACCCCGAGGCTATGGCTACACCTTC. Translated: CASRTSRPRGYGYTF.

The chain recombines TRBV12-3 or TRBV12-4 with TRBJ1-2; D ambiguous. This CDR3 has 13 residues. V gave up 3 bases and J gave up 5 bases, with 10 bases separating them. CDR3 sequence reads: CASSLNFGYGYTF. DNA for the CDR3: TGTGCCAGCAGTTTGAATTTCGGGTATGGCTACACCTTC.

This chain links TRBV10-3 with TRBJ2-2, with TRBD1 matching 9 bases. This CDR3 is 13 amino acids long. V shed 10 bases, J shed 7 bases, and the junction held 7 bases outside the gene matches. Looked up from germline, CDR1 is ENHRY and CDR2 is SYGVKD. DNA for the CDR3: TGTGCCACCCTACAGGGGGCGGGCGGGGAGCTGTTTTTT. Its protein is CATLQGAGGELFF.

This chain connects TRBV20-1 to TRBJ2-5; D is perhaps TRBD1 (6 bases). This CDR3 has 11 amino acids. Germline V lookup: CDR1 DFQATT, CDR2 SNEGSKA (reference sequence). The V and J ends lost 0 bases and 7 bases respectively, with 6 bases between them. The chain's CDR3 is CSAREQGTQYF. DNA of the CDR3: TGCAGTGCTAGAGAACAGGGGACCCAGTACTTC.

The table lists this clone with a count of one. This chain uses TRBV24-1 with TRBJ2-3; 8 nucleotides line up with TRBD2. CDR1 and CDR2 from the germline V gene are KGHDR and SFDVKD. The CDR3 runs 16 residues. Trimming removed 7 bases from V and 5 bases from J; junction bases left unmatched: 13. The CDR3 loop reads CATRDRGGPGLDTQYF. The CDR3 DNA reads as TGTGCCACCAGGGATCGGGGGGGCCCCGGTTTAGATACGCAGTATTTT.

The J gene is TRBJ1-1, the V gene TRBV19; TRBD1 aligns across 7 bases. The J segment lost 4 bases and the V segment lost 5 bases, leaving 13 bases of the junction unmatched. This CDR3 comprises 16 residues. Germline lookup yields CDR1 LNHDA and CDR2 SQIVND (reference sequence). The CDR3 nucleotides are TGTGCCAGTAGTTCTATATCAGCACAGGGGACCACTGAAGCTTTCTTT. Amino acid sequence: CASSSISAQGTTEAFF.

This chain links TRBV7-9 with TRBJ1-2; D gene uncertain. Germline values: CDR1 SEHNR, CDR2 FQNEAQ (reference sequence). The length of the CDR3 is 13 residues. V was shortened by 5 bases and J by 8 bases, with 15 bases between the two germline ends. CDR3: CASSPQREGGYTF. CDR3 DNA sequence: TGTGCCAGCAGCCCTCAGCGAGAGGGCGGCTACACCTTC.

By share of the sample, this clone is medium-sized. The chain has TRBV2 and TRBJ1-2; D is possibly TRBD1 (5 bases). Trimming removed 4 bases from V and 4 bases from J, with 10 bases in between. Germline CDR1 reads SNHLY; CDR2 reads FYNNEI. The CDR3 has 13 residues. The CDR3 DNA is TGTGCCAGCAGTGGTCCCAGGGCCTATGGCTACACCTTC. This sequence encodes CASSGPRAYGYTF.

The chain is built from TRBV6-5 and TRBJ1-4; D perhaps matches TRBD1 (6 bases). The CDR3 is made up of 14 amino acids. CDR1 MNHEY and CDR2 SVGAGI come from the germline V gene. Trimming took off 7 bases at V and 5 bases at J, with 14 bases between the two ends. The CDR3 loop is CASNKKRGNEKLFF. The CDR3 region has the DNA TGTGCCAGCAACAAAAAAAGGGGGAATGAAAAACTGTTTTTT.

This rearrangement joins TRBV29-1 to TRBJ2-4; 9 bases line up with TRBD1. This CDR3 region has 18 residues. Germline loops: CDR1 SQVTM, CDR2 ANQGSEA. J was trimmed by 1 base and V by 4 bases; bases with no gene match: 14. As DNA, the CDR3 is TGCAGCGTTGGAGCCCGGGGACAGGGCCCATTGGCCAAAAACATTCAGTACTTC. Translation gives CSVGARGQGPLAKNIQYF. The variable domain in full, completed from reference TRBV29-1 and TRBJ2-4, reads SAVISQKPSRDICQRGTSLTIQCQVDSQVTMMFWYRQQPGQSLTLIATANQGSEATYESGFVIDKFPISRPNLTFSTLTVSNMSPEDSSIYLCSVGARGQGPLAKNIQYFGAGTRLSVL.

The chain has TRBV5-1 and TRBJ2-2; 9 bases line up with TRBD2. The CDR3 spans 14 residues. The V gene's germline CDR1 is SGHRS and CDR2 YFSETQ. The ends lost 4 bases at V and 5 bases at J; junction bases unmatched: 3. The CDR3 sequence is CASSHGLATGELFF. The CDR3 bases are TGCGCCAGCAGCCACGGACTAGCGACCGGGGAGCTGTTTTTT.

The chain recombines TRBV5-1 with TRBJ2-3; 10 positions agree with TRBD1. CDR1 is SGHRS, CDR2 YFSETQ, per germline. The CDR3 loop spans 15 amino acids. V lost 3 bases, J lost 2 bases, and 3 bases stayed unmatched. CDR3 sequence: CASSSGTGATDTQYF. The CDR3 bases are TGCGCCAGCAGCTCCGGGACAGGGGCCACAGATACGCAGTATTTT.